The rows below give T cell receptor beta chains drawn from one sample of a study of T cells in Graves' hyperthyroidism and ophthalmopathy. TCRdb processed the multiplex PCR reads anew with MiXCR; each CDR3 protein has one entry. The sample carries about 640,000 distinct CDR3 sequences, around 21% recorded once. Sequenced material: blood. These receptors originate from a young man with Graves' ophthalmopathy. Both conserved end residues are part of each CDR3. The D gene is left open where the match is weak. Clone size, where shown, is once, few, many, or a class for clones that have expanded.

>many|TRBV3-1|TRBJ1-5|TRBD1
TGTGCCAGCAGCCAATGGGGTCAGGGGGGCAATCAGCCCCAGCATTTT
CASSQWGQGGNQPQHF
>NA|TRBV12-3/TRBV12-4|TRBJ1-5|NA
TGTGCCAGCAGTTCCGACGGAGCGGGGATTGGCAATCAGCCCCAGCATTTT
CASSSDGAGIGNQPQHF
>few|TRBV28|TRBJ2-2|TRBD2
TGTGCCAGCAAGGAACTAGCGGTTACCGGGGAGCTGTTTTTT
CASKELAVTGELFF
>few|TRBV18|TRBJ2-1|TRBD2
TGTGCCAGCTCCCAAACGCCTAGCGGGAGGTCAGGGCAGTTCTTC
CASSQTPSGRSGQFF
>few|TRBV28|TRBJ2-5|NA
TGTGCCAGCTGTGGGGAGCAAGAGACCCAGTACTTC
CASCGEQETQYF
>few|TRBV20-1|TRBJ2-1|NA
TGCAGTGCTTCAAAGCGGGCTAGCCCCTACAATGAGCAGTTCTTC
CSASKRASPYNEQFF
>NA|TRBV2|TRBJ2-1|NA
TGTGCCAGCGATGAAAACAATGAGCAGTTCTTC
CASDENNEQFF
>few|TRBV7-3|TRBJ2-3|NA
TGTGCCAGCAGCCCCGTGGGGTCAATCACAGATACGCAGTATTTT
CASSPVGSITDTQYF
>NA|TRBV4-1|TRBJ1-1|NA
TGCGCCAGCAGCCAACTGGTGAACAGAACTGAAGCTTTCTTT
CASSQLVNRTEAFF
>NA|TRBV7-9|TRBJ1-5|TRBD1
TGTGCCAGCAGCTTAGCGGTCCAATCACAGGGGTTCAATCAGCCCCAGCATTTT
CASSLAVQSQGFNQPQHF
>once|TRBV28|TRBJ2-5|NA
TGTGCCAGCAAAGAGGAGGGAACAAAAGAGACCCAGTACTTC
CASKEEGTKETQYF
>many|TRBV24-1|TRBJ2-1|TRBD2
TGTGCCACCAGTGATCCGGGACTAGCGGGAGGGCGTAGTGAGCAGTTCTTC
CATSDPGLAGGRSEQFF
>many|TRBV7-2|TRBJ2-5|TRBD2
TGTGCCAGCAGCTTAATAGCGGGAAGTGTAGAGACCCAGTACTTC
CASSLIAGSVETQYF
>NA|TRBV6-5|TRBJ2-2|TRBD2
TGTGCCAGCAGTTACCGGGGACTAGCGGGATCGAACACCGGGGAGCTGTTTTTT
CASSYRGLAGSNTGELFF
>many|TRBV5-4|TRBJ1-1|NA
TGTGCCAGCAGCCTACAGGGTCGCGACACTGAAGCTTTCTTT
CASSLQGRDTEAFF
>NA|TRBV20-1|TRBJ2-1|TRBD2
TGCACCAGGGCGCGGGAGGGGACCAATGAGCAGTTCTTC
CTRAREGTNEQFF
>few|TRBV4-1|TRBJ2-3|NA
TGCGCCAGCAGCCAAGAAGAGGGAGTAGGGGATACGCAGTATTTT
CASSQEEGVGDTQYF
>NA|TRBV24-1|TRBJ1-2|TRBD1
TGTGCCACCAGTGATCCAACCAGGGACAGCTATGGCTACACCTTC
CATSDPTRDSYGYTF
>few|TRBV10-3|TRBJ2-7|NA
TGTGCCGTCGGGGACTCCTCCTACGAGCAGTACTTC
CAVGDSSYEQYF
>many|TRBV28|TRBJ2-1|NA
TGTGCCAGCAGTTCGCCCCATGGTGATGAGCAGTTCTTC
CASSSPHGDEQFF
>few|TRBV10-3|TRBJ2-2|NA
TGTGCCATCAGGGTGACAGTTTCGAACACCGGGGAGCTGTTTTTT
CAIRVTVSNTGELFF
>few|TRBV18|TRBJ1-1|NA
TGTGCCAGCTCGCAAGCGGGGCGGGACACTGAAGCTTTCTTT
CASSQAGRDTEAFF
>many|TRBV6-6|TRBJ1-1|TRBD1
TGTGCCAGCAGTTACTCGACAGGGGAAGCTTTCTTT
CASSYSTGEAFF
>few|TRBV28|TRBJ2-2|NA
TGTGCCAGCAGTTTACCGAGTAGGGCCGGGGAGCTGTTTTTT
CASSLPSRAGELFF
>NA|TRBV6-2/TRBV6-3|TRBJ2-5|TRBD1
TGTGCCACACTTCCGACAGGGGGAGGCCAAGAGACCCAGTACTTC
CATLPTGGGQETQYF
>NA|TRBV6-1|TRBJ2-5|TRBD1
TGTGCCAGCAGTGAAGTGGTCACCGGGACAGGGGGCCCACAAGAGACCCAGTACTTC
CASSEVVTGTGGPQETQYF
>NA|TRBV7-9|TRBJ2-7|NA
TGTGCCAGCAGCTCACAGGGTCCCCACGAGCAGTACTTC
CASSSQGPHEQYF
>few|TRBV27|TRBJ2-2|NA
TGTGCCAGCAGTTTACGCACAGGAACGAACACCGGGGAGCTGTTTTTT
CASSLRTGTNTGELFF
>few|TRBV20-1|TRBJ2-1|NA
TGCAGTGCCTCAAAGCGACCTAGGAGCTCCTACAATGAGCAGTTCTTC
CSASKRPRSSYNEQFF
>NA|TRBV6-1|TRBJ1-1|TRBD1
TGTGTCAGCAGCGTGACAGGGTACACTGAAGCTTTCTTT
CVSSVTGYTEAFF
>many|TRBV6-1|TRBJ2-1|TRBD2
TGTGCCACCACTCGGGGGGTTACCTACAATGAGCAGTTCTTC
CATTRGVTYNEQFF
>NA|TRBV6-1|TRBJ2-7|NA
TGTGCCAGCAGTGAGATCCTCGACTACGAGCAGTACTTC
CASSEILDYEQYF
>few|TRBV29-1|TRBJ2-1|TRBD2
TGCAGCGTCCACCCACCAGCGGGAAAAGGCTCCTACAATGAGCAGTTCTTC
CSVHPPAGKGSYNEQFF
>few|TRBV27|TRBJ2-1|NA
TGTGCCAGCAGACCGGCGGACTGGAATGAGCAGTTCTTC
CASRPADWNEQFF
>few|TRBV24-1|TRBJ2-1|NA
TGTGCCACCAGTCAGCTGCAGGAGCAGTTCTTC
CATSQLQEQFF
>NA|TRBV9|TRBJ2-4|TRBD2
TGTGCCAGCAGTGCCGCGGGGGGCATTCAGTACTTC
CASSAAGGIQYF
>NA|TRBV20-1|TRBJ2-5|NA
TGCAGTGCCCAAAACAGGGCCCGAGGCCAAGAGACCCAGTACTTC
CSAQNRARGQETQYF
>many|TRBV4-1|TRBJ1-1|NA
TGCGCCAGCAGTCAACAACAGGGTCTCAACACTGAAGCTTTCTTT
CASSQQQGLNTEAFF
>NA|TRBV24-1|TRBJ2-5|TRBD2
TGTGCCACTTCTCCAGCGGGAGTAGAGACCCAGTACTTC
CATSPAGVETQYF
>few|TRBV20-1|TRBJ2-2|TRBD2
TGCAGTGCTAGGGCACTAGCGGGAGGACTCCCCGGGGAGCTGTTTTTT
CSARALAGGLPGELFF
>few|TRBV6-1|TRBJ2-1|NA
TGTGCCAGCACCGGACTAAACAATGAGCAGCTCTTC
CASTGLNNEQLF